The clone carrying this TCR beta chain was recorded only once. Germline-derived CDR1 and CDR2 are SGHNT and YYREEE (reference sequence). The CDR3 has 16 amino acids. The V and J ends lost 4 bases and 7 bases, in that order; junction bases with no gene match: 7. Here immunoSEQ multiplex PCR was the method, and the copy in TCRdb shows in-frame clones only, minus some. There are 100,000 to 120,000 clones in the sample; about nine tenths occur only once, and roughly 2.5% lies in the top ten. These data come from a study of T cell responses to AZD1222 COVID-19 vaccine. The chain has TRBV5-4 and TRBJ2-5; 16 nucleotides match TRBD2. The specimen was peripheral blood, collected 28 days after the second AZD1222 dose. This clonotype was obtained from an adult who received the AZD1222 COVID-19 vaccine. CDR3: CASSAGTSGGARTQYF. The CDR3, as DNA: TGTGCCAGCAGCGCGGGGACTAGCGGGGGGGCCCGGACCCAGTACTTC.